Listed below are T cell receptor beta chains from one sample, sequenced in a study of blood T cell repertoires in COVID-19. TCRdb's copy holds only in-frame clones and misses some; the assay was immunoSEQ multiplex PCR. The sample has about 56,000 clones; roughly 84% are singletons. The sequencing input was peripheral blood. Receptors originate from a woman older than 75 with acute or convalescent COVID-19. CDR3s include the opening cysteine and the closing phenylalanine or tryptophan. Each record gives: D gene, clone size, J gene, V gene, CDR3 protein, CDR3 DNA. The D gene is left open where the match is weak. Size tells how often a clone was seen (once, few, many) or the class of an expanded clone, and some rows leave it out.

TRBD1,NA,TRBJ2-1,TRBV4-1,CASSPGQGYYNEQFF,TGCGCCAGCAGCCCTGGACAGGGTTACTACAATGAGCAGTTCTTC
NA,NA,TRBJ2-7,TRBV6-5,CASSYGGGHEQYF,TGTGCCAGCAGTTACGGGGGGGGCCACGAGCAGTACTTC
TRBD1,NA,TRBJ2-6,TRBV19,CASTTGDSGANVLTF,TGTGCCAGTACAACAGGGGACTCTGGGGCCAACGTCCTGACTTTC
NA,NA,TRBJ1-5,TRBV27,CASSLEGVGNQPQHF,TGTGCCAGCAGTTTGGAGGGAGTCGGCAATCAGCCCCAGCATTTT
NA,once,TRBJ1-6,TRBV5-4,CASSLDPGPNNSPLHF,TGTGCCAGCAGCCTGGACCCAGGCCCGAATAATTCACCCCTCCACTTT
NA,NA,TRBJ2-1,TRBV2,CASSGTLVSNEQFF,TGTGCCAGCAGCGGGACACTCGTGAGCAATGAGCAGTTCTTC
NA,once,TRBJ1-2,TRBV6-5,CASRTTQGPYGYTF,TGTGCCAGCCGAACCACCCAGGGTCCCTATGGCTACACCTTC
NA,NA,TRBJ1-1,TRBV7-9,CASSLGNPRGTEAFF,TGTGCCAGCAGCCTTGGCAATCCTCGGGGCACTGAAGCTTTCTTT
TRBD1,NA,TRBJ1-2,TRBV3-1/TRBV3-2,CASSQQGARGYGYTF,TGTGCCAGCAGCCAACAGGGGGCAAGGGGCTATGGCTACACCTTC
NA,NA,TRBJ1-1,TRBV3-1/TRBV3-2,CASSRSGGNTEAFF,TGTGCCAGCAGCCGTTCCGGGGGAAACACTGAAGCTTTCTTT
NA,NA,TRBJ1-3,TRBV19,CASSMQTAGNTIYF,TGTGCCAGTAGTATGCAGACAGCTGGAAACACCATATATTTT
TRBD1,NA,TRBJ1-5,TRBV2,CASRPDRVSNQPQHF,TGTGCCAGCAGGCCTGACAGGGTTAGCAATCAGCCCCAGCATTTT
TRBD2,NA,TRBJ2-2,TRBV30,CAWSWGGAGELFF,TGTGCCTGGAGTTGGGGAGGGGCCGGGGAGCTGTTTTTT
NA,NA,TRBJ1-2,TRBV5-4,CASRLRTEAYGYTF,TGTGCCAGCAGACTGCGGACAGAAGCTTATGGCTACACCTTC
NA,once,TRBJ2-1,TRBV7-6,CASSLASDRIAYNEQFF,TGTGCCAGCAGCTTGGCCTCAGACAGGATCGCCTACAATGAGCAGTTCTTC
NA,NA,TRBJ1-1,TRBV6-1,CASSEAGGTEAFF,TGTGCCAGCAGTGAAGCAGGGGGTACTGAAGCTTTCTTT
TRBD1,NA,TRBJ1-3,TRBV3-1/TRBV3-2,CASSRDSSGTIYF,TGTGCCAGCAGCCGGGACAGTTCGGGCACCATATATTTT
NA,NA,TRBJ1-3,TRBV11-1,CASSPSDGTGNTIYF,TGTGCCAGCAGCCCCTCCGACGGGACTGGAAACACCATATATTTT
TRBD1,NA,TRBJ1-2,TRBV28,CASSSASGGGNYGYTF,TGTGCCAGCAGTTCCGCCTCAGGGGGTGGGAACTATGGCTACACCTTC
NA,NA,TRBJ2-6,TRBV11-2,CASSLGGGPGANVLTF,TGTGCCAGCAGCTTAGGTGGGGGCCCTGGGGCCAACGTCCTGACTTTC
TRBD1,NA,TRBJ2-3,TRBV24-1,CATSSPRTGVDTQYF,TGTGCCACCAGTTCTCCCAGGACAGGCGTCGATACGCAGTATTTT
TRBD1,NA,TRBJ1-2,TRBV18,CASSPPMGQPRPNYGYTF,TGTGCCAGCTCACCACCGATGGGACAGCCTAGACCTAACTATGGCTACACCTTC
NA,NA,TRBJ1-2,TRBV21-1,CASSKEQDKYLSGYTF,TGTGCCAGCAGCAAAGAACAGGATAAGTACCTTTCTGGCTACACCTTC
NA,NA,TRBJ1-4,TRBV6-6,CASSYSTLVGDEKLFF,TGTGCCAGCAGTTACTCGACGTTGGTCGGGGATGAAAAACTGTTTTTT
TRBD1,NA,TRBJ2-5,TRBV11-2,CASSLDWGQGGWETQYF,TGTGCCAGCAGCTTAGATTGGGGACAGGGTGGTTGGGAGACCCAGTACTTC
TRBD1,NA,TRBJ1-4,TRBV6-5,CASRDLRDRGLLFF,TGTGCCAGCAGAGATCTCCGGGACAGGGGTCTACTGTTTTTT
NA,NA,TRBJ1-3,TRBV5-1,CASSFGGRDTIYF,TGCGCCAGCAGCTTCGGGGGACGGGACACCATATATTTT
NA,NA,TRBJ1-1,TRBV21-1,CASSRGTVGNTEAFF,TGTGCCAGCAGCAGAGGCACGGTGGGGAACACTGAAGCTTTCTTT
NA,NA,TRBJ1-6,TRBV25-1,CASSVTGGNSPLHF,TGTGCCAGCAGCGTGACAGGTGGGAATTCACCCCTCCACTTT
TRBD2,NA,TRBJ2-1,TRBV12-5,CASGLSRTSGGRQYNEQFF,TGTGCTAGTGGTTTGTCACGGACTAGCGGGGGGCGACAATACAATGAGCAGTTCTTC
TRBD1,few,TRBJ2-3,TRBV6-4,CASSLQGASDTQYF,TGTGCCAGCAGTCTCCAGGGGGCCTCAGATACGCAGTATTTT
TRBD1,NA,TRBJ2-6,TRBV18,CASSPVGQGGSGANVLTF,TGTGCCAGCTCACCAGTAGGACAGGGTGGCTCTGGGGCCAACGTCCTGACTTTC
NA,NA,TRBJ1-6,TRBV12-5,CASGLGQGANSPLHF,TGTGCTAGTGGTTTGGGGCAGGGTGCGAATTCACCCCTCCACTTT
NA,NA,TRBJ1-3,TRBV5-4,CASSLEGDLSGNTIYF,TGTGCCAGCAGCTTGGAAGGGGATTTATCTGGAAACACCATATATTTT
TRBD1,NA,TRBJ2-1,TRBV10-3,CAIRRTGKGFYEQFF,TGTGCCATCAGACGGACAGGGAAAGGTTTCTATGAGCAGTTCTTC
NA,NA,TRBJ1-3,TRBV9,CASSVGGAGNTIYF,TGTGCCAGCAGTGTTGGGGGGGCTGGAAACACCATATATTTT
NA,NA,TRBJ1-1,TRBV2,CASSVGQFRGAFF,TGTGCCAGCAGTGTCGGACAGTTCCGGGGAGCTTTCTTT
NA,NA,TRBJ1-1,TRBV15,CATSRDPQGITITEAFF,TGTGCCACCAGCAGAGATCCCCAGGGCATTACTATCACTGAAGCTTTCTTT
NA,NA,TRBJ1-6,TRBV15,CATSRDQGVGSPLHF,TGTGCCACCAGCAGAGACCAAGGGGTGGGTTCACCCCTCCACTTT
NA,NA,TRBJ1-2,TRBV7-8,CASSQQGRNGGYTF,TGTGCCAGCAGCCAGCAGGGGAGAAATGGCGGCTACACCTTC
TRBD1,few,TRBJ1-2,TRBV27,CASSFVGDRGVYGYTF,TGTGCCAGCAGTTTTGTCGGGGACAGGGGCGTCTATGGCTACACCTTC
TRBD1,once,TRBJ1-5,TRBV15,CATNPGQGYQPQHF,TGTGCCACCAATCCGGGACAGGGTTATCAGCCCCAGCATTTT
NA,NA,TRBJ2-3,TRBV6-5,CASSPVNSRADTQYF,TGTGCCAGCAGCCCAGTGAACTCCAGGGCAGATACGCAGTATTTT
TRBD2,few,TRBJ2-3,TRBV9,CASRKGEGGDTDTQYF,TGTGCCAGCAGGAAAGGGGAGGGCGGAGACACAGATACGCAGTATTTT
TRBD2,NA,TRBJ2-3,TRBV15,CATSRVSGVADTQYF,TGTGCCACCAGCAGAGTTAGCGGGGTGGCAGATACGCAGTATTTT
NA,few,TRBJ2-7,TRBV5-6,CASSSYDSYEQYF,TGTGCCAGCAGCTCCTATGATTCCTACGAGCAGTACTTC
NA,NA,TRBJ1-2,TRBV27,CASSFRGLGSYGYTF,TGTGCCAGCAGTTTCAGGGGCCTCGGTAGCTATGGCTACACCTTC
TRBD2,NA,TRBJ2-1,TRBV15,CATSRDASGAYNEQFF,TGTGCCACCAGCAGAGATGCGAGCGGGGCCTACAATGAGCAGTTCTTC
NA,few,TRBJ1-1,TRBV30,CAWSSYRENTEAFF,TGTGCCTGGAGTAGTTACAGAGAAAACACTGAAGCTTTCTTT
NA,NA,TRBJ1-4,TRBV5-4,CASSFWGANEKLFF,TGTGCCAGCAGCTTTTGGGGCGCGAATGAAAAACTGTTTTTT
TRBD1,NA,TRBJ2-5,TRBV15,CATSRGAGTGEGTQYF,TGTGCCACCAGCAGGGGTGCCGGGACAGGGGAAGGTACCCAGTACTTC
NA,NA,TRBJ2-1,TRBV3-1/TRBV3-2,CASSQGGGNEQFF,TGTGCCAGCAGCCAAGGAGGGGGCAATGAGCAGTTCTTC